Each of the 17 T cell receptor beta chains below was sequenced from the same sample in a study of graft-versus-host responses after intestinal transplantation. Which antigens these TCRs recognize remains unknown. TCRdb keeps only in-frame clones here, not all; method: immunoSEQ multiplex PCR. The sample includes about 86,000 clones, roughly 87% of them seen just once. The sequencing here drew on unstimulated CD8+ T cells sorted from spleen or lymph node cells, taken before intestinal transplant. The receptors stem from a human donor who received an intestinal transplant.

J is TRBJ2-2 and V is TRBV2, with 7 bases fitting TRBD1. The V segment lost 7 bases and the J segment 4 bases; nucleotides outside the gene matches: 12. The CDR3 covers 16 residues. In germline, CDR1 is SNHLY, CDR2 FYNNEI. CDR3 region: CASTNPLGQTTGELFF. The CDR3 bases are TGTGCCAGCACCAATCCTCTGGGACAGACCACCGGGGAGCTGTTTTTT.

V gene TRBV27 combines with J gene TRBJ2-7, with TRBD2 identical over 8 bases. The CDR3 has 12 amino acids. With V trimmed by 6 bases and J by 4 bases, 2 bases remained unmatched. Germline V gives CDR1 MNHEY, CDR2 SMNVEV (reference sequence). Here the CDR3 DNA reads TGTGCCAGCAGGGGACTAGAATACGAGCAGTACTTC. This codes for CASRGLEYEQYF.

This clone has only one observation. The CDR3 here is CASSEALDTPYEQYF. Written as DNA, the CDR3 is TGTGCCAGCAGTGAAGCGCTGGACACCCCTTACGAGCAGTACTTC. The chain combines TRBV2 with TRBJ2-7; D may be TRBD1 (5 bases). Germline V gives CDR1 SNHLY, CDR2 FYNNEI. Trimming cost V 0 bases and J 4 bases, with 13 bases left between them. The CDR3 is 15 amino acids.

V usage is TRBV7-9 and J usage is TRBJ2-1, with D possibly TRBD1 on 6 matching bases. Trimming took 2 bases from V and 5 from J, leaving 10 bases between them. The CDR3 covers 14 residues. Germline CDR1 SEHNR, CDR2 FQNEAQ (reference sequence). The CDR3: CASSLNRVHNEQFF. The DNA for the CDR3 is TGTGCCAGCAGCTTAAACAGGGTCCACAATGAGCAGTTCTTC.

The rearrangement links TRBV7-3 to TRBJ2-3; no clear D gene. Between the trimmed V and J ends, which lost 2 bases and 2 bases, there was a span of 5 bases. This CDR3 comprises 13 residues. CDR1 and CDR2 (germline): SGHTA, FQGTGA. The chain's CDR3 is CASSLEATDTQYF. The DNA of the CDR3 is TGTGCCAGCAGCTTAGAAGCCACAGATACGCAGTATTTT.

This clone was recorded only once. The chain couples TRBV2 to TRBJ2-5, with 9 nucleotides matching TRBD2. CDR1 and CDR2 (germline): SNHLY, FYNNEI. The CDR3 contains 15 residues. V shed 1 base, J shed 5 bases, and the junction held 5 bases outside the gene matches. The CDR3 is CASSEGGGGAETQYF. Here the CDR3 DNA reads TGTGCCAGCAGTGAAGGCGGCGGGGGGGCCGAGACCCAGTACTTC.

This rearrangement joins TRBV6-5 to TRBJ1-1, with TRBD1 as a possible D gene (5 bases). The V gene lost 6 bases and the J gene lost 5 bases, with 7 bases spanning the gap. This CDR3 comprises 11 residues. Germline V gene lookup returns CDR1 MNHEY and CDR2 SVGAGI. The CDR3 loop reads CASSQGTEAFF. CDR3 in DNA: TGTGCCAGCAGCCAGGGTACTGAAGCTTTCTTT.

This clone was seen just once. The J gene is TRBJ1-6, the V gene TRBV19; 8 bases match TRBD1. The V gene's germline CDR1 is LNHDA and CDR2 SQIVND (reference sequence). The V gene end was trimmed by 4 bases and the J gene end by 7 bases; junction bases not matched to a gene: 9. This CDR3 is 16 amino acids long. CDR3 coding DNA: TGTGCCAGTAGTACACCTAGCGACAGGGGAAATTCACCCCTCCACTTT. This codes for CASSTPSDRGNSPLHF.

In this sample, this clone turned up once. This rearrangement joins TRBV6-1 to TRBJ2-1; weak D call: TRBD1 (5 bases). V lost 4 bases, J lost 0 bases, and 16 bases lay in between. This CDR3 region has 17 residues. Germline loops: CDR1 MNHNS, CDR2 SASEGT. This chain's CDR3 is CASSVYSGLSSYNEQFF. CDR3 coding DNA: TGTGCCAGCAGTGTTTATTCAGGGCTGAGCTCCTACAATGAGCAGTTCTTC.

The chain combines TRBV6-5 with TRBJ2-1; TRBD2 agrees at 11 bases. The CDR3 loop spans 14 amino acids. From germline, CDR1 is MNHEY and CDR2 SVGAGI. After removal of 10 bases from V and 6 bases from J, the junction contained 8 bases not matched to a gene. CDR3 sequence: CATSAGTSGNEQFF. The CDR3 DNA reads TGTGCCACCTCAGCCGGGACTAGCGGCAATGAGCAGTTCTTC.

V usage is TRBV29-1 and J usage is TRBJ1-2; no definite D call. Per the germline V gene, CDR1 is SQVTM and CDR2 is ANQGSEA. The CDR3 runs to 11 residues. V lost 7 bases, J lost 6 bases, and 12 bases lay in between. The CDR3 region has the DNA TGCAGCGGGGCGGGCCTTCATGGCTACACCTTC. Protein sequence: CSGAGLHGYTF.

The genes are TRBV20-1 and TRBJ2-1; D is ambiguous. The CDR3 covers 11 residues. CDR1 and CDR2 from the germline V gene are DFQATT and SNEGSKA (reference sequence). Deletions cut 3 bases from V and 7 bases from J, with 7 bases between. The CDR3 protein is CSARELNEQFF. In DNA form, the CDR3 reads TGCAGTGCTAGGGAGTTGAATGAGCAGTTCTTC.

This clone came up once. The V call is TRBV6-1, the J call TRBJ2-1; tentatively, D is TRBD2 (5 bases). Germline CDR1 and CDR2: MNHNS and SASEGT. V lost 1 base, J lost 0 bases, and 10 bases lay in between. The CDR3 is 16 amino acids. The CDR3 here is CASSEDPGSSYNEQFF. DNA for the CDR3: TGTGCCAGCAGTGAAGATCCGGGGAGCTCCTACAATGAGCAGTTCTTC.

The chain uses TRBV7-6 and TRBJ2-2, with 12 bases that match TRBD2. Germline values: CDR1 SGHVS, CDR2 FNYEAQ. Trimming took 4 bases from V and 8 from J; bases not matched to a gene: 5. This CDR3 is 15 amino acids long. CDR3 sequence (DNA): TGTGCCAGCAGCTCCTGGACTAGCGGGGCTGGGGAGCTGTTTTTT. This encodes CASSSWTSGAGELFF.

The rearrangement links TRBV2 to TRBJ2-7; D remains ambiguous. Trimming removed 5 bases from V and 1 base from J, with 12 bases in between. The CDR3 runs to 14 residues. Germline assignment: CDR1 SNHLY and CDR2 FYNNEI. The CDR3 coding sequence is TGTGCCAGCAGTCGAAGGCGCGGATCCTACGAGCAGTACTTC. Protein: CASSRRRGSYEQYF.

The V gene is TRBV28, the J gene TRBJ2-3, with a tentative D call TRBD2 (5 bases). V was pared by 5 bases and J by 2 bases, with 17 bases between. The CDR3 length is 16 residues. The germline CDR1 and CDR2 sequences are MDHEN and SYDVKM. Written as DNA, the CDR3 is TGTGCCAGCAGTGTCGGCGGGTTCCCCCACACAGATACGCAGTATTTT. Translation gives CASSVGGFPHTDTQYF.

In this sample, this clone turned up once. CDR3 nucleotides: TGTGCCAGCAGTGAAGTGGTAAGATATGGCTACACCTTC. Translation: CASSEVVRYGYTF. The rearrangement joins TRBV6-5 to TRBJ1-2, with no clear D. The CDR3 is made up of 13 amino acids. Germline V gene data show CDR1 as MNHEY and CDR2 as SVGAGI. V lost 5 bases and J lost 5, with 12 bases in between.